This T cell receptor (beta chain) was sequenced in a study of blood T cells in healthy people across ages. There are 11 residues in the CDR3. Germline CDR1 SEHNR, CDR2 FQNEAQ (reference sequence). With 3 bases removed from V and 11 bases from J, the gap between germline ends came to 9 bases. Whole-study findings and limits: Strong correlation linked observed beta diversity and percent naive T cells.

This clonotype came up a few times. The target antigen is unknown. A second PCR of 7 to 11 cycles used a sample-barcoded 5' primer and a J-beta primer mix. Per-sample output comprised a minimum of 2.5 million paired-end reads containing CDR3. TCRdb used MiXCR to reprocess the 5' RACE reads, holding one entry per CDR3 protein. There are approximately 1,000,000 distinct CDR3 sequences in the sample; 30% to 40% occur only once, and around 13% lies in the top ten. The receptor's source is a man aged 18 to 35 in good health. Sequenced input: blood. The chain recombines TRBV7-9 with TRBJ2-3; D is possibly TRBD1 (5 bases). CDR3 protein: CASSFDSLQYF. The CDR3 DNA is TGTGCCAGCAGCTTCGACAGCCTGCAGTATTTT.